These 19 T cell receptor beta chains came from one sample sequenced in a study of CD8+CD57+ T cells in acquired aplastic anemia. TCR beta VDJ and CDR3 profiling used genomic DNA as template. One entry per CDR3 protein, called by TCRdb with MiXCR from the reads. Of more than 150,000 distinct CDR3 sequences detected, approximately 49% appear once; the ten largest clones hold around 2.7%. Sequences were obtained from sorted CD4+, CD8+, or CD8+CD57+ T cells (not recorded which) from PBMCs. The source of these receptors is a human donor in good health.

Only a few counts were recorded for this clonotype. V and J are TRBV15 and TRBJ2-7, with 10 bases that match TRBD2. The germline V gene encodes CDR1 LNHNV and CDR2 YYDKDF (reference sequence). J lost 9 bases, V lost 5 bases, and 4 bases had no gene match. This CDR3 spans 12 amino acids. CDR3 sequence reads: CATSGSGGGQYF. The CDR3, as DNA: TGTGCCACCAGCGGAAGCGGGGGGGGGCAGTACTTC.

This clonotype was detected only a few times. This chain connects TRBV2 to TRBJ1-5, with TRBD1 identical over 7 bases. After removal of 7 bases from V and 4 bases from J, the junction contained 7 bases not matched to a gene. Germline V gene sequence: CDR1 SNHLY, CDR2 FYNNEI. CDR3 length: 14 amino acids. Written as DNA, the CDR3 is TGTGCCAGCATTGGGACAGTACCTAATCAGCCCCAGCATTTT. Protein product: CASIGTVPNQPQHF.

The rearrangement links TRBV30 to TRBJ2-3; either TRBD1 or TRBD2 may fit D (5 bases each). Germline V lookup: CDR1 GTSNPN, CDR2 SVGIG (reference sequence). V was shortened by 3 bases and J by 4 bases, with 23 bases between the two germline ends. The CDR3 has 17 residues. The CDR3 sequence is CAWSIGRTSGSPDTQYF. The CDR3 nucleotides are TGTGCCTGGAGCATAGGCCGGACGTCAGGGAGCCCAGATACGCAGTATTTT.

This clonotype was counted many times. The rearrangement links TRBV19 to TRBJ1-1; D gene unclear. V lost 5 bases to trimming and J lost 5 bases, with 12 bases between them. The CDR3 totals 13 residues. Germline CDR1 reads LNHDA; CDR2 reads SQIVND (reference sequence). The CDR3 loop is CASSWRSRTEAFF. For the CDR3, the DNA is TGTGCCAGTAGTTGGAGGTCAAGGACTGAAGCTTTCTTT.

The chain is built from TRBV20-1 and TRBJ2-6, with TRBD1 identical over 8 bases. From germline, CDR1 is DFQATT and CDR2 SNEGSKA (reference sequence). The junction had 6 bases not matched to a gene; V was cut back by 0 bases and J by 2 bases. The CDR3 is 17 residues long. The DNA of the CDR3 is TGCAGTGCTAGAGATCGTTGGGGACAGGCTGGGGCCAACGTCCTGACTTTC. It yields the protein CSARDRWGQAGANVLTF.

The CDR3 reads CATSDGGKRKPQHF. CDR3 DNA sequence: TGTGCCACCAGTGATGGTGGCAAACGAAAGCCCCAGCATTTT. The gene calls are TRBV24-1 and TRBJ1-5; no reliable D call. V was trimmed by 3 bases and J by 8 bases, leaving 13 bases between them. The CDR3 spans 14 residues. Germline loops: CDR1 KGHDR, CDR2 SFDVKD.

About this clonotype itself: One end of the junction fails to match germline, which may point to a read error. V usage is TRBV15 and J usage is TRBJ2-2, with D possibly matching TRBD2 (6 bases). This CDR3 is 16 amino acids long. Germline V gene lookup returns CDR1 LNHNV and CDR2 YYDKDF (reference sequence). The CDR3 loop is CATSRDLGGNTGELSF. The CDR3, as DNA: TGTGCCACCAGCAGAGATCTTGGAGGGAATACCGGGGAGCTGTCTTTT.

This chain links TRBV4-3 with TRBJ2-3, with D possibly matching TRBD1 (6 bases). The CDR3 runs to 16 residues. CDR1 is LGHNA and CDR2 is YSLEER in the germline V gene. The ends were cut back, 2 bases at V and 0 bases at J, with 12 bases in the middle. The CDR3 nucleotides read TGCGCCAGCAGCCAATCTTCGAGGGGGAGCACAGATACGCAGTATTTT. Translating it yields CASSQSSRGSTDTQYF.

With regard to this clonotype: A much larger clonotype is one base distant, so this may be a read error. The chain links TRBV5-1 to TRBJ1-4; D remains unclear. CDR3 length: 14 residues. Per germline, CDR1 SGHRS and CDR2 YFSETQ. Trimming cost V 2 bases and J 1 base, with 6 bases left between them. Here the CDR3 DNA reads TGCGCCAGCAGCTTCTGCAGAACTAATGAAAAACTGTTTTTT. As protein: CASSFCRTNEKLFF.

The genes are TRBV5-4 and TRBJ2-7, with no clear D. This CDR3 comprises 13 residues. Trimming removed 0 bases from V and 6 bases from J, with 10 bases in between. Germline CDR1 reads SGHNT; CDR2 reads YYREEE (reference sequence). CDR3: CASSLGEFFEQYF. CDR3 DNA sequence: TGTGCCAGCAGCTTGGGCGAGTTTTTCGAGCAGTACTTC.

On this clonotype itself: This may come from a read error, since a much larger clone is one base off. The chain is built from TRBV24-1 and TRBJ1-3; TRBD1 might be the D (6 bases). CDR3 length: 14 residues. Germline V gene sequence: CDR1 KGHDR, CDR2 SFDVKD. The ends were cut back, 9 bases at V and 2 bases at J, with 13 bases in the middle. The CDR3 nucleotides read TGTGCCACCTCCTCGGGGGGCCCTGGAAACACCATATATTTT. This encodes CATSSGGPGNTIYF.

This chain connects TRBV2 to TRBJ1-1, with D possibly matching TRBD1 (6 bases). Germline V lookup: CDR1 SNHLY, CDR2 FYNNEI. The CDR3 has 13 amino acids. The V end lost 6 bases, the J end lost 5 bases, and 13 bases lay between the germline ends. CDR3 in amino acids: CASRVAQGTEAFF. The CDR3 coding sequence is TGTGCCAGCAGAGTCGCTCAGGGGACTGAAGCTTTCTTT.

The chain uses TRBV3-1 and TRBJ2-7; D is tentatively TRBD1 or TRBD2 (5 bases each). V shed 5 bases and J shed 7 bases, with 21 bases lying between them. Germline CDR1 LGHDT, CDR2 YNNKEL (reference sequence). This CDR3 comprises 15 residues. CDR3 loop: CASSAASRVWGEQYF. The CDR3 bases are TGTGCCAGCAGCGCAGCCTCTAGGGTCTGGGGGGAGCAGTACTTC.

At least ten counts were recorded for this clonotype. This chain uses TRBV20-1 with TRBJ2-7, with D unresolved. Germline V lookup: CDR1 DFQATT, CDR2 SNEGSKA (reference sequence). Between the trimmed V and J ends, which lost 3 bases and 0 bases, there was a span of 18 bases. This CDR3 has 16 residues. The CDR3: CSASRVRKPASYEQYF. CDR3 DNA: TGCAGTGCTAGTAGGGTCCGGAAACCCGCCTCCTACGAGCAGTACTTC.

The table lists this clonotype with many counts. The rearrangement uses TRBV11-1 and TRBJ1-1, with a weak D call TRBD1 (6 bases). The CDR3 is 13 amino acids. Germline CDR1 is SGHAT and CDR2 is FQDESV (reference sequence). Trimming left V 4 bases short and J 10 bases short, with 16 bases between. In DNA, the CDR3 is TGTGCCAGCAGCTACAGGGCCGGGAGTGTAGCTTTCTTT. It encodes CASSYRAGSVAFF.

The chain has TRBV12-3 or TRBV12-4 and TRBJ2-7, with 8 bases matching TRBD2. CDR3 size: 14 residues. The V gene end was trimmed by 3 bases and the J gene end by 5 bases; junction bases not matched to a gene: 6. CDR3 sequence (DNA): TGTGCCAGCAGTTTCGGGGGGGCAGGGGACGAGCAGTACTTC. Translation gives CASSFGGAGDEQYF.

The V call is TRBV29-1, the J call TRBJ2-5; D remains unclear. The CDR3 runs to 10 residues. The V and J ends lost 5 bases and 4 bases respectively, with 5 bases between them. Germline values: CDR1 SQVTM, CDR2 ANQGSEA. The CDR3 reads CSVLIETQYF. The CDR3 DNA is TGCAGCGTTCTGATAGAGACCCAGTACTTC.

There are many counts of this clonotype. The chain carries TRBV6-2 or TRBV6-3 and TRBJ1-2; 7 bases fit TRBD1. Trimming removed 5 bases from V and 2 bases from J; junction bases left unmatched: 14. The germline V gene has CDR1 MNHEY and CDR2 SVGEGT. This CDR3 has 17 amino acids. CDR3 sequence (DNA): TGTGCCAGCAGTCCCGAGCTCTTTCCGGACAGGAACTATGGCTACACCTTC. Residues: CASSPELFPDRNYGYTF.

Worth noting for this clonotype: One end of the junction is discordant with germline, which a read error may explain. The chain links TRBV24-1 to TRBJ2-7; D remains ambiguous. CDR3 length: 11 amino acids. Per germline, CDR1 KGHDR and CDR2 SFDVKD. The DNA for the CDR3 is TGTGCCAGCAGTGCCTACTACGAGCAGTACTTC. Translated, it gives CASSAYYEQYF.